The T cell receptor beta chain under discussion was sequenced for a study of blood T cell repertoires in COVID-19. Looking at the study overall: Researchers got acute and convalescent COVID-19 samples from the United States, Italy and Spain. T cells, B-cell-depleted T cells, or PBMCs provided the cDNA or gDNA that served as material.

Original data processing: It was from reference gene primer amplification that nucleated cell counts were estimated. TCRdb's table, derived via immunoSEQ multiplex PCR, lists solely in-frame clones and lacks some. V and J calls and clone size are copied from that table; D and trimming were computed from the DNA. The table shows about 340,000 clones, with 80% to 90% occurring only once. Each participant's cohort was designated according to participant-reported clinical history. Looked up from germline, CDR1 is MNHEY and CDR2 is SMNVEV (reference sequence). This CDR3 has 12 residues. Trimming cost V 6 bases and J 2 bases, with 5 bases left between them.

V and J are TRBV27 and TRBJ2-1; D gene ambiguous. Sequencing was carried out using PBMCs or T cells enriched from blood (not recorded which). The TCR sequence derives from a woman between 40 and 50 years old with acute COVID-19. CDR3 region: CASSTAYNEQFF. CDR3 coding DNA: TGTGCCAGCAGCACGGCCTACAATGAGCAGTTCTTC.